The TCR beta chain under discussion was sequenced for a study of monozygotic twins with inflammatory bowel disease. Points from the study as a whole: Inverse Simpson values showed less TCRbeta diversity in IBD patients than in their healthy co-twins. People with IBD had fewer clonotypes in common with others than healthy twins did, especially with disease activity.

In preparing each TCR library, about 3,700 ng of total RNA was used. Reprocessing the 5' RACE reads, TCRdb reports a single entry for every CDR3 protein and omits DNA. The table for this sample gives roughly 150,000 distinct CDR3 sequences. A roughly 2.5 ml blood sample was drawn per donor. The CDR3 runs 12 residues. Germline CDR1 is DFQATT and CDR2 is SNEGSKA (reference sequence). About this clonotype: The antigen remains undetermined.

The TCR comes from a human donor with ulcerative colitis or Crohn's disease, or a healthy co-twin of an affected twin (not recorded which). Sequencing input: blood. The chain uses TRBV20-1 and TRBJ1-2; without DNA, the TCRdb call of TRBD1 cannot be checked. CDR3 in amino acids: CSVSQGPYGYTF.